The source of this TCR beta chain is a study of beta chain features in type 1 diabetes. The study's findings and limits: Naive, central memory and Treg TCRB repertoires appeared more alike in patients than in healthy donors.

This clone was seen a handful of times. The target antigen is unknown. cDNA synthesis used the whole RNA isolate, giving expressed TCRB sequences. The assay was immunoSEQ multiplex PCR, and TCRdb's table has in-frame clones only and misses some. The sample contains around 300,000 clones, around 15% of which appear only once. This TCR was recovered from a man aged 30 to 45 in good health. Material for sequencing was central memory CD4+ T cells from blood.

The CDR3 is CASSIILGRVTGELFF. The CDR3 DNA reads TGTGCCAGTAGTATAATATTGGGCAGGGTTACCGGGGAGCTGTTTTTT. The chain joins TRBV19 to TRBJ2-2; D possibly corresponds to TRBD1 (5 bases). This CDR3 is 16 amino acids long. Trimming took 2 bases from V and 5 from J, leaving 15 bases between them. Germline V gene lookup returns CDR1 LNHDA and CDR2 SQIVND (reference sequence).